The clone carrying this T cell receptor beta chain was recorded at least ten times. The CDR3 is made up of 13 amino acids. This entry is derived from a study of spatial heterogeneity in lung cancer. Study overall: Sequence detection consistently recorded a greater number of beta-chain than alpha-chain sequences.

Every individual TCR cDNA molecule carried its own unique molecular identifier, which allowed correction of PCR and sequencing errors. TCRdb analysed the 5' RACE reads with MiXCR anew, one entry per CDR3 protein. The sample yields more than 35,000 distinct CDR3 sequences, approximately 5.2% seen once. Time point of the sample: sample taken at primary tumor resection. The input material, whole RNA from tumor, nontumor lung or frozen PBMC, was sequenced unsorted. This clonotype originated in a female donor with early-stage non-small cell lung cancer. The sequences come from PBMCs, collected at surgery. This rearrangement joins TRBV21-1 to TRBJ1-4; TRBD1 is the table's D call and was not checked against the DNA. TRBV21-1 is a recognized pseudogene. The CDR3 sequence: CASSEGGQEKLFF. Written as DNA, the CDR3 is TGTGCCAGCAGCGAAGGGGGACAGGAAAAACTGTTTTTT.